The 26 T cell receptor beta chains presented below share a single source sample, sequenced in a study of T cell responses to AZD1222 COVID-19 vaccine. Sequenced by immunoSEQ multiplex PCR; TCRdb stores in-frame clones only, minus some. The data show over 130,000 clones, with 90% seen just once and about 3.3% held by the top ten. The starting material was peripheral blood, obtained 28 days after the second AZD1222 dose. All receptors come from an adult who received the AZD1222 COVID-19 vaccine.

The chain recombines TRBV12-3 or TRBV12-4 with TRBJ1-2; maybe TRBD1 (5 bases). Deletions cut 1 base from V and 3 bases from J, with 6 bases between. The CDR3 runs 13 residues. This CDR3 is CASSLEGYYGYTF. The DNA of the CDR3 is TGTGCCAGCAGTTTAGAGGGGTACTATGGCTACACCTTC.

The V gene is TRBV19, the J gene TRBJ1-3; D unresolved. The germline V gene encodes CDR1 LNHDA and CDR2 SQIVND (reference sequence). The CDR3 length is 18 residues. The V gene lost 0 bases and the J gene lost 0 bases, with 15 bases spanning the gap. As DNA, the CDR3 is TGTGCCAGTAGTATAGAGCTTGCAGAGGAGTACTCTGGAAACACCATATATTTT. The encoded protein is CASSIELAEEYSGNTIYF.

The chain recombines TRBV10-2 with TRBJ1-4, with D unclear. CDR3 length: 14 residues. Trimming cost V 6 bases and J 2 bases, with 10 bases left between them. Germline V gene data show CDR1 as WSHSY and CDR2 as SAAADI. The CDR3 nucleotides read TGCGCCAGCAGCCCTTGGGCGACTAATGAAAAACTGTTTTTT. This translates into CASSPWATNEKLFF.

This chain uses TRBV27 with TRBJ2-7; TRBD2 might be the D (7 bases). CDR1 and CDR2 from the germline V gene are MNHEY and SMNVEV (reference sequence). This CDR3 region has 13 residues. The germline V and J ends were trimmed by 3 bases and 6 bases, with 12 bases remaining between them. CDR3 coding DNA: TGTGCCAGCAGTTTTTCTAGGGGGGGCGAGCAGTACTTC. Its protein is CASSFSRGGEQYF.

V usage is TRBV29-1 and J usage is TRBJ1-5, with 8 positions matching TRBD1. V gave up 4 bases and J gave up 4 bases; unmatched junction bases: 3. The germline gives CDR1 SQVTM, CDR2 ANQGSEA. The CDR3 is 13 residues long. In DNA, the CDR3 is TGCAGCGTTGGACAGGGGAGGAATCAGCCCCAGCATTTT. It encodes CSVGQGRNQPQHF.

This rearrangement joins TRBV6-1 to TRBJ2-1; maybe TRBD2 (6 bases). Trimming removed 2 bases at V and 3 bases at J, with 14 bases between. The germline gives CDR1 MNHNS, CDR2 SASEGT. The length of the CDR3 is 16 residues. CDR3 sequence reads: CASSEYGGTYYNEQFF. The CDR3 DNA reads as TGTGCCAGCAGTGAATACGGGGGAACCTACTACAATGAGCAGTTCTTC.

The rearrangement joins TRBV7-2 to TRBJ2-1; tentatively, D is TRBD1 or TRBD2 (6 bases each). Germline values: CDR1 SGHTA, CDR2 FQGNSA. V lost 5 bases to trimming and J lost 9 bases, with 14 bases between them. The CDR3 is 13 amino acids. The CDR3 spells CASSLRQEGEQFF. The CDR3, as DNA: TGTGCCAGCAGCCTTCGACAGGAGGGTGAGCAGTTCTTC.

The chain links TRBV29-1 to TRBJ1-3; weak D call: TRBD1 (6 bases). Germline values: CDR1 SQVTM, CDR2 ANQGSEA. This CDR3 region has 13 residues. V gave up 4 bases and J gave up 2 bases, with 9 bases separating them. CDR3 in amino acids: CSVGTDPGNTIYF. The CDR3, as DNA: TGCAGCGTTGGGACAGACCCTGGAAACACCATATATTTT. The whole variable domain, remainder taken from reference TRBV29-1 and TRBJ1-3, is SAVISQKPSRDICQRGTSLTIQCQVDSQVTMMFWYRQQPGQSLTLIATANQGSEATYESGFVIDKFPISRPNLTFSTLTVSNMSPEDSSIYLCSVGTDPGNTIYFGEGSWLTVV.

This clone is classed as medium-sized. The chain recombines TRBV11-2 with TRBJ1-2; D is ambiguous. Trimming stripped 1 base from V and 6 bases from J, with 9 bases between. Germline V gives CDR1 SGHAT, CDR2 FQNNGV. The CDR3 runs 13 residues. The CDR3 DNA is TGTGCCAGCAGCTTAGGGGCACTCAATGGCTACACCTTC. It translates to CASSLGALNGYTF. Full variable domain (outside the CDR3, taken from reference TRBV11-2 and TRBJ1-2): EAGVAQSPRYKIIEKRQSVAFWCNPISGHATLYWYQQILGQGPKLLIQFQNNGVVDDSQLPKDRFSAERLKGVDSTLKIQPAKLEDSAVYLCASSLGALNGYTFGSGTRLTVV.

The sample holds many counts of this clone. The CDR3 DNA is TGTGCCAGCAGCTTGGGCGGGGCCCTTGTGAGTGAAGCTTTCTTT. Residues: CASSLGGALVSEAFF. This sequence joins TRBV7-9 and TRBJ1-1; TRBD1 is a possible D gene (5 bases). Germline V gives CDR1 SEHNR, CDR2 FQNEAQ (reference sequence). The CDR3 totals 15 residues. Trimming removed 3 bases at V and 7 bases at J, with 18 bases between.

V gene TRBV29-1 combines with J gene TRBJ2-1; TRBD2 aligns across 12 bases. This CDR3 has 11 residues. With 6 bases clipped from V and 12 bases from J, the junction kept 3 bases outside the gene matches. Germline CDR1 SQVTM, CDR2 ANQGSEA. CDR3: CSVGLAGRQFF. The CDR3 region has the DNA TGCAGCGTCGGACTAGCGGGAAGGCAGTTCTTC.

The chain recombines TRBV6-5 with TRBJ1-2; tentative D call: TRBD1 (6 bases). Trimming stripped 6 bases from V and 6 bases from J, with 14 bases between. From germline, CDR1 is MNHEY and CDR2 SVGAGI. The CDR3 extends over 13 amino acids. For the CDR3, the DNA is TGTGCCAGCAGGGGGGCAGGGTCGGATGGCTACACCTTC. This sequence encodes CASRGAGSDGYTF.

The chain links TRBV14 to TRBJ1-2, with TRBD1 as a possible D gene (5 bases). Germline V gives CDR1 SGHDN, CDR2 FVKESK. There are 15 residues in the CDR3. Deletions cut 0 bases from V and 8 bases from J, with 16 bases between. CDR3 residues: CASSQDSGGMRGYTF. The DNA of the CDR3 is TGTGCCAGCAGCCAAGATTCTGGGGGAATGAGAGGCTACACCTTC. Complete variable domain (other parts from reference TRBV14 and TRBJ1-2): EAGVTQFPSHSVIEKGQTVTLRCDPISGHDNLYWYRRVMGKEIKFLLHFVKESKQDESGMPNNRFLAERTGGTYSTLKVQPAELEDSGVYFCASSQDSGGMRGYTFGSGTRLTVV.

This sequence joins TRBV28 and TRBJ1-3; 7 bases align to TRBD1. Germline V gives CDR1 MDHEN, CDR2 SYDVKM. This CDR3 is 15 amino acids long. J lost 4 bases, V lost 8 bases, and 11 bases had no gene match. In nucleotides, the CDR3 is TGTGCCAGCCTGAAAAGGGGGCTAGTCGGAAACACCATATATTTT. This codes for CASLKRGLVGNTIYF. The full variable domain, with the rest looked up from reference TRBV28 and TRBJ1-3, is DVKVTQSSRYLVKRTGEKVFLECVQDMDHENMFWYRQDPGLGLRLIYFSYDVKMKEKGDIPEGYSVSREKKERFSLILESASTNQTSMYLCASLKRGLVGNTIYFGEGSWLTVV.

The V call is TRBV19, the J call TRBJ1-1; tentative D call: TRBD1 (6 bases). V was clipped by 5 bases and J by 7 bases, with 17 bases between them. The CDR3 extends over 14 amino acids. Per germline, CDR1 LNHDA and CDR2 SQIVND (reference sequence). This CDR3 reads CASSSQQGFVEAFF. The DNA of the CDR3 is TGTGCCAGTAGTTCACAACAGGGATTCGTTGAAGCTTTCTTT.

The CDR3 DNA sequence: TGCGCCAGCAGCTACCGGGAAGGGCATGAAAAACTGTTTTTT. Protein product: CASSYREGHEKLFF. The chain employs TRBV4-1 and TRBJ1-4; D is ambiguous. Germline loops: CDR1 MGHRA, CDR2 YSYEKL. V gave up 5 bases and J gave up 6 bases, with 13 bases separating them. The CDR3 is made up of 14 amino acids.

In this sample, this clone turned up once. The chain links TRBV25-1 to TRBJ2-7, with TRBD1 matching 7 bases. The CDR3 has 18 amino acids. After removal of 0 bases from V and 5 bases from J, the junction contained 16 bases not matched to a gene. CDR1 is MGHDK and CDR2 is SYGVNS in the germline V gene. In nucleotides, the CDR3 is TGTGCCAGCAGTGAATACCCAACCTCGACAGGGAAGGTGCACGAGCAGTACTTC. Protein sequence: CASSEYPTSTGKVHEQYF.

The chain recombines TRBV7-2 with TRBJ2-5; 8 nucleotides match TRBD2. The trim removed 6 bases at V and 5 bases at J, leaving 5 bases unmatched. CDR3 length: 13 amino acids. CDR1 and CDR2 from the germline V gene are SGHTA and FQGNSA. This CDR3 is CASRAGGWETQYF. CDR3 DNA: TGTGCCAGCAGGGCGGGAGGCTGGGAGACCCAGTACTTC. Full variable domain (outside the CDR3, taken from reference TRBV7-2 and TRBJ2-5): GAGVSQSPSNKVTEKGKDVELRCDPISGHTALYWYRQSLGQGLEFLIYFQGNSAPDKSGLPSDRFSAERTGGSVSTLTIQRTQQEDSAVYLCASRAGGWETQYFGPGTRLLVL.

The CDR3 loop reads CASSNRGGQPQHF. The CDR3 bases are TGTGCCAGCAGTAATAGGGGAGGACAGCCCCAGCATTTT. The chain couples TRBV12-3 or TRBV12-4 to TRBJ1-5; D is possibly TRBD1 (5 bases). Trimming removed 5 bases at V and 7 bases at J, with 12 bases between. The CDR3 runs to 13 residues.

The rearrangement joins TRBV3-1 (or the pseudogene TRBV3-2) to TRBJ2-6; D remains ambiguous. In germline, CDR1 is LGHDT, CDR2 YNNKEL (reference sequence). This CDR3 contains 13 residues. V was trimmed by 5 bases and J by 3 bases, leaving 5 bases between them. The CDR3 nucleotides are TGTGCCAGCAGCGAAAATGGGGCCAACGTCCTGACTTTC. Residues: CASSENGANVLTF.

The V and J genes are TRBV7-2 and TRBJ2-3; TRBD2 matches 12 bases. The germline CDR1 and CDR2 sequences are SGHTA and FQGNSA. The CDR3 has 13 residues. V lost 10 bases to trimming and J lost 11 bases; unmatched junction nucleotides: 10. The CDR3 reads CATGLAGSDVQYF. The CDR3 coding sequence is TGTGCCACCGGACTAGCGGGATCGGACGTGCAGTATTTT. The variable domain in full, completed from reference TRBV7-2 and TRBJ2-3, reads GAGVSQSPSNKVTEKGKDVELRCDPISGHTALYWYRQSLGQGLEFLIYFQGNSAPDKSGLPSDRFSAERTGGSVSTLTIQRTQQEDSAVYLCATGLAGSDVQYFGPGTRLTVL.

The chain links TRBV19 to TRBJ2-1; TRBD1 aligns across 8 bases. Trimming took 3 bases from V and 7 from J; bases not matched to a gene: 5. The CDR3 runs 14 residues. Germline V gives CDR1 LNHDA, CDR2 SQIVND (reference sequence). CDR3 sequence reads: CASSIVQGANEQFF. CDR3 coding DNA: TGTGCCAGTAGTATCGTCCAGGGGGCTAATGAGCAGTTCTTC.

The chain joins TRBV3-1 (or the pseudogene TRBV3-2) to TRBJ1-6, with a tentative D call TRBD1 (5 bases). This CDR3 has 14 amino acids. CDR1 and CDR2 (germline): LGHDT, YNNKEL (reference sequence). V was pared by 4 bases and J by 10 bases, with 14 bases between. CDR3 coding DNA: TGTGCCAGCAGCCCCGGGGCGTGGGAGTCACCCCTCCACTTT. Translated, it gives CASSPGAWESPLHF.

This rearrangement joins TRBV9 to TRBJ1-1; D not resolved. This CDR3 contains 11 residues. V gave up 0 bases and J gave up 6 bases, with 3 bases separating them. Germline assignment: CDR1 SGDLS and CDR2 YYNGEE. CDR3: CASSVAPEAFF. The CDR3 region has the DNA TGTGCCAGCAGCGTAGCCCCTGAAGCTTTCTTT. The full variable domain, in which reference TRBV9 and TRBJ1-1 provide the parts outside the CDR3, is DSGVTQTPKHLITATGQRVTLRCSPRSGDLSVYWYQQSLDQGLQFLIQYYNGEERAKGNILERFSAQQFPDLHSELNLSSLELGDSALYFCASSVAPEAFFGQGTRLTVV.

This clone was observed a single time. The CDR3 nucleotides read TGTGCAAGTCGCTCGGACTTAGAAAGGAGAAACACCATATATTTT. It is translated as CASRSDLERRNTIYF. The V call is TRBV12-2, the J call TRBJ1-3. TRBV12-2 is classified as a pseudogene. CDR3 length: 15 amino acids.

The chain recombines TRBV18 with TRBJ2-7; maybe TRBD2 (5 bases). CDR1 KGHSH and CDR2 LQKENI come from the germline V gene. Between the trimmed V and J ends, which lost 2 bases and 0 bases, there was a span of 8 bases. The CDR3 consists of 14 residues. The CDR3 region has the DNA TGTGCCAGCTCACCAAGCGGAAACTCCTACGAGCAGTACTTC. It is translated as CASSPSGNSYEQYF.